These T cell receptor beta chains were read from a single sample in a study of early T cells in non-severe SARS-CoV-2 infection. TCRdb re-called the 5' RACE reads with MiXCR, one entry per CDR3 protein. The table includes fewer than 85,000 distinct CDR3 sequences, around a tenth detected once. Sequenced sample: whole blood. The receptors here all came from an adult who was a healthcare worker with PCR-confirmed SARS-CoV-2 infection or an uninfected control (not recorded which). CDR3s leave out the opening cysteine and the closing phenylalanine or tryptophan. Each record gives: J gene, V gene, clone size, CDR3 protein. Clone size appears in some rows only: once, few, many, or a class for an expanded clone.

J: TRBJ2-3; V: TRBV19; size: NA; CDR3: ASSIDASGRGAETQY
J: TRBJ2-4; V: TRBV28; size: NA; CDR3: ASRGVAKNIQY
J: TRBJ1-1; V: TRBV9; size: few; CDR3: ASSVGAPSTEAF
J: TRBJ2-7; V: TRBV7-2; size: many; CDR3: ASSFAADSREQY
J: TRBJ2-1; V: TRBV20-1; size: many; CDR3: SARVGTSGNDEQF
J: TRBJ2-7; V: TRBV4-1; size: NA; CDR3: ASSQRLVYEQY
J: TRBJ2-3; V: TRBV24-1; size: many; CDR3: ATSLTGVWDTQY
J: TRBJ2-7; V: TRBV27; size: many; CDR3: ASRGRTSGRFEY
J: TRBJ2-1; V: TRBV7-3; size: many; CDR3: ASSPEADPSYNEQF
J: TRBJ2-3; V: TRBV6-4; size: many; CDR3: ASSDSLAGVDTQY
J: TRBJ2-5; V: TRBV15; size: NA; CDR3: ATSRGDGRDRETQY
J: TRBJ2-1; V: TRBV28; size: many; CDR3: ASSISPPYNEQF
J: TRBJ2-1; V: TRBV7-2; size: many; CDR3: ASSLNRGGEQF
J: TRBJ2-7; V: TRBV5-4; size: many; CDR3: ASSLGVEMQMMY
J: TRBJ2-1; V: TRBV7-8; size: NA; CDR3: ASSLVAGVGNEQF
J: TRBJ1-2; V: TRBV27; size: NA; CDR3: ASGRLYGYT
J: TRBJ2-2; V: TRBV6-5; size: NA; CDR3: ASKTRDPRPGELF
J: TRBJ1-3; V: TRBV28; size: many; CDR3: ASKPREYSGNTIY
J: TRBJ2-3; V: TRBV9; size: NA; CDR3: ASSVAGGSSGTDTQY
J: TRBJ2-1; V: TRBV19; size: NA; CDR3: AISAGTSGKGSRDEQF
J: TRBJ1-1; V: TRBV20-1; size: many; CDR3: SARVSWQAWTEAF
J: TRBJ2-1; V: TRBV29-1; size: few; CDR3: SVVAGAYNEQF
J: TRBJ2-1; V: TRBV7-9; size: many; CDR3: ASSSPGTAVMNEQF
J: TRBJ2-7; V: TRBV11-2; size: many; CDR3: ASSPNPAGRSYEQY
J: TRBJ2-3; V: TRBV7-9; size: NA; CDR3: ASSAVAGAVDTQY
J: TRBJ2-1; V: TRBV11-2; size: many; CDR3: ASSLERYGNEQF
J: TRBJ2-7; V: TRBV5-1; size: many; CDR3: ASSVDTSYEQY
J: TRBJ2-1; V: TRBV3-1; size: many; CDR3: ASSPLRATPNEQF
J: TRBJ2-1; V: TRBV25-1; size: few; CDR3: ASSGAGQFNNEQF
J: TRBJ1-3; V: TRBV10-1; size: many; CDR3: ASSAGIGNTIY
J: TRBJ2-7; V: TRBV3-1; size: few; CDR3: ASSQLEEQY
J: TRBJ2-7; V: TRBV28; size: many; CDR3: ATAGRSYEQY
J: TRBJ2-3; V: TRBV12-3/TRBV12-4; size: few; CDR3: ASSFWRDSTDTQY
J: TRBJ2-1; V: TRBV28; size: NA; CDR3: ASSLSLSPGAFHEQF
J: TRBJ2-7; V: TRBV28; size: few; CDR3: ASSPRGSYEQY
J: TRBJ2-3; V: TRBV5-1; size: NA; CDR3: ASSAGLAGVTDTQY
J: TRBJ2-7; V: TRBV5-1; size: NA; CDR3: ASRSGSGGYEQY